The clone carrying this TCR beta chain was picked up a small number of times. TCRdb's copy holds only in-frame clones and misses some; the assay was immunoSEQ multiplex PCR. The sample includes a few hundred thousand clones, over 90% of them seen just once. Germline CDR1 GTSNPN, CDR2 SVGIG (reference sequence). V lost 0 bases to trimming and J lost 0 bases, with 2 bases between them. The CDR3 is made up of 12 amino acids. The data were taken from a study of shared T cell receptors in the human thymus. V is TRBV30 and J is TRBJ1-1, with D hard to call. Sequenced sample: thymocytes. The TCR sequence derives from a human donor. The CDR3 DNA reads TGTGCCTGGAGTGTTGTGAACACTGAAGCTTTCTTT. Amino acid sequence: CAWSVVNTEAFF. The entire variable domain, with the rest obtained from reference TRBV30 and TRBJ1-1, is as follows: SQTIHQWPATLVQPVGSPLSLECTVEGTSNPNLYWYRQAAGRGLQLLFYSVGIGQISSEVPQNLSASRPQDRQFILSSKKLLLSDSGFYLCAWSVVNTEAFFGQGTRLTVV.